This T cell receptor beta chain was sequenced for a study of OX40 agonist ivuxolimab in advanced cancers. Study-level information: Patients' therapy was ivuxolimab, an antibody that acts as an agonist of OX40 (CD134). Patients in the trial were receiving intravenous ivuxolimab every 2 weeks, at doses of 0.01 to 10 mg/kg. Whole-study findings and limits: At doses 0.1 to 3.0 mg/kg, CD4+ and CD8+ clones expanded.

CDR3 length: 17 residues. The ends lost 4 bases at V and 2 bases at J; junction bases unmatched: 11. The germline V gene encodes CDR1 SGDLS and CDR2 YYNGEE. Clones were read by immunoSEQ multiplex PCR, and TCRdb kept only the in-frame ones, dropping some. In the table there are 48,000 or so clones, around 80% of which are singletons. Cycle 7 day 1, cycle 4 day 1, and baseline were the timepoints at which blood was sampled. For this clone: Its antigen is currently unknown.

The source material was CD4+ or CD8+ T cells sorted from blood, sampled in a trial of the OX40 agonist ivuxolimab. This clonotype was obtained from an adult with an advanced solid tumor such as melanoma, head and neck, liver or kidney cancer. The gene calls are TRBV9 and TRBJ2-2, with 7 bases fitting TRBD2. In DNA, the CDR3 is TGTGCCAGCAGCCCGCCTTGGGCGGGAGACAACACCGGGGAGCTGTTTTTT. Amino acid sequence: CASSPPWAGDNTGELFF.